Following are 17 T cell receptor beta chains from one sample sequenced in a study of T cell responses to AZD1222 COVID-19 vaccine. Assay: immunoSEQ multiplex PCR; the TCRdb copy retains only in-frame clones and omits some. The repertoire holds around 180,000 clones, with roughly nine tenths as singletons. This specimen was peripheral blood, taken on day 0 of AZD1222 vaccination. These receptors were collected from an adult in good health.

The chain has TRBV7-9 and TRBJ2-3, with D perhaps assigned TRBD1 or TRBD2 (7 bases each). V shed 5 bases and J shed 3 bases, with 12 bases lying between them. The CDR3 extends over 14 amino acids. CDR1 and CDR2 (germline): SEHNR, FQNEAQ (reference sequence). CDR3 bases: TGTGCCAGCAGCCGCCAGGGGGGGACAGATACGCAGTATTTT. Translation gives CASSRQGGTDTQYF.

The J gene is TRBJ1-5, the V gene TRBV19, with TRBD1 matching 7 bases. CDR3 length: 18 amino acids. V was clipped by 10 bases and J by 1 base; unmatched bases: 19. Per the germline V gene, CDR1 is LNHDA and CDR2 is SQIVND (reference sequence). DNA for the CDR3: TGTGCCACGCGCCCGGAGGTCCGACAGGGAAGGAGCAATCAGCCCCAGCATTTT. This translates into CATRPEVRQGRSNQPQHF.

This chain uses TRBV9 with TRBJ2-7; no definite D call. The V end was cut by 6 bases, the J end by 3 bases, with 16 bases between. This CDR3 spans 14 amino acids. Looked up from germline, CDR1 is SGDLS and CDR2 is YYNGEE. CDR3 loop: CASTDKQGDYEQYF. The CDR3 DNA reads TGTGCCAGCACAGACAAACAAGGCGACTACGAGCAGTACTTC.

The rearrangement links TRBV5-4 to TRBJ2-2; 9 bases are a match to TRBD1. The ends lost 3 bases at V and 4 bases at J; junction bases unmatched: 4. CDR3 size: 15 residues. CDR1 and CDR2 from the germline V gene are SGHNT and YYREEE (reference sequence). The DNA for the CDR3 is TGTGCCAGCAGCTCCGGGACAGGGCCCACCGGGGAGCTGTTTTTT. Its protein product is CASSSGTGPTGELFF.

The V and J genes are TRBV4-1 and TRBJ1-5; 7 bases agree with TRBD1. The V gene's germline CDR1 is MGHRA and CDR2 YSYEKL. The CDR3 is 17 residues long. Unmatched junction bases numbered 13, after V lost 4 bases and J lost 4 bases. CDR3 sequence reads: CASSPHWGEQGNQPQHF. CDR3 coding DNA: TGCGCCAGCAGCCCCCATTGGGGGGAACAGGGGAATCAGCCCCAGCATTTT.

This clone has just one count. CDR3 bases: TGTGCCTGGAGTCCGGGACAGCGTTTTGGCTACACCTTC. As protein: CAWSPGQRFGYTF. The chain employs TRBV30 and TRBJ1-2; 7 bases line up with TRBD1. Per the germline V gene, CDR1 is GTSNPN and CDR2 is SVGIG (reference sequence). The CDR3 spans 13 residues. V dropped 2 bases and J dropped 7; count of bases not matched to a gene: 7.

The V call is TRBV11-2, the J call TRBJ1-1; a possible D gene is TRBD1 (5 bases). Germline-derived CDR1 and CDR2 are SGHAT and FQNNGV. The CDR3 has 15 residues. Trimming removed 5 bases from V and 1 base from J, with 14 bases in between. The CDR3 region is CASSLKNDRNTEAFF. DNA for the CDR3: TGTGCCAGCAGCCTAAAAAATGACAGGAACACTGAAGCTTTCTTT.

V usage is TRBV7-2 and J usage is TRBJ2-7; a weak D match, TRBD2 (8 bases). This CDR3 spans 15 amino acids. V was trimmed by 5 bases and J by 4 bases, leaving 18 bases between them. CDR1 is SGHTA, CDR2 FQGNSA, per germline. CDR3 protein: CASSRGGQTSYEQYF. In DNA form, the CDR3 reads TGTGCCAGCAGCCGGGGGGGACAGACCTCTTACGAGCAGTACTTC.

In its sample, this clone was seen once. The CDR3 nucleotides read TGTGCCAGCAGTTTGGCGCAGGGGTTTGGGAATCAGCCCCAGCATTTT. This encodes CASSLAQGFGNQPQHF. This sequence joins TRBV28 and TRBJ1-5, with a weak D call TRBD1 (6 bases). V dropped 3 bases and J dropped 4 bases, with 16 bases sitting between them. This CDR3 comprises 16 residues. Germline V gene sequence: CDR1 MDHEN, CDR2 SYDVKM. Based on the CDR3 plus reference TRBV28 and TRBJ1-5, the full variable domain is DVKVTQSSRYLVKRTGEKVFLECVQDMDHENMFWYRQDPGLGLRLIYFSYDVKMKEKGDIPEGYSVSREKKERFSLILESASTNQTSMYLCASSLAQGFGNQPQHFGDGTRLSIL.

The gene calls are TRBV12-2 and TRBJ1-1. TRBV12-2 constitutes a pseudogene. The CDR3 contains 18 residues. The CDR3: CASRLALPGRDANTEAFF. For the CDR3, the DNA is TGTGCAAGTCGCTTAGCTTTGCCGGGGAGGGATGCGAACACTGAAGCTTTCTTT.

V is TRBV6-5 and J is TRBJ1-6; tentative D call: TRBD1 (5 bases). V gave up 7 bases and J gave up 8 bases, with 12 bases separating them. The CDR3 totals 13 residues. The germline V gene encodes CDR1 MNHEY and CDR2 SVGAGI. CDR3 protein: CASKQGMDSPLHF. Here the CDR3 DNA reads TGTGCCAGCAAGCAGGGTATGGATTCACCCCTCCACTTT.

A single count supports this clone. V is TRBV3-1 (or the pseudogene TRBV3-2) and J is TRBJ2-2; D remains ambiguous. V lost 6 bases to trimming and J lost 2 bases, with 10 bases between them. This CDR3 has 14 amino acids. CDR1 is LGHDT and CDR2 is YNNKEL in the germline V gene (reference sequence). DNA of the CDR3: TGTGCCAGCAGATCACTGACCAACACCGGGGAGCTGTTTTTT. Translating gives CASRSLTNTGELFF.

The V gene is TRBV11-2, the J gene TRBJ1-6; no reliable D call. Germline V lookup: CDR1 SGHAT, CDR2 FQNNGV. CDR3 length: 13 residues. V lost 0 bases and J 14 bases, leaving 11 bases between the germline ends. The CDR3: CASSLDNTGTLHF. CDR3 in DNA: TGTGCCAGCAGCTTAGATAACACGGGAACCCTCCACTTT.

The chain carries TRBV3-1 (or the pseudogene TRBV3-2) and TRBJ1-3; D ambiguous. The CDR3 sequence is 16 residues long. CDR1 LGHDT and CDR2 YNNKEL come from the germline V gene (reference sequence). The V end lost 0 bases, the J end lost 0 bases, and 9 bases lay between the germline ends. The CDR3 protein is CASSQETGSSGNTIYF. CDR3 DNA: TGTGCCAGCAGCCAAGAAACGGGGAGCTCTGGAAACACCATATATTTT.

CDR3 bases: TGCGCCAGCAGCCAAGATAGGGGGGGCTGGGGCAATGAGCAGTTCTTC. Translation: CASSQDRGGWGNEQFF. The chain recombines TRBV4-3 with TRBJ2-1; D is perhaps TRBD2 (7 bases). Per germline, CDR1 LGHNA and CDR2 YSLEER. CDR3 length equals 16 residues. The germline V and J ends were trimmed by 0 bases and 6 bases, with 15 bases remaining between them.

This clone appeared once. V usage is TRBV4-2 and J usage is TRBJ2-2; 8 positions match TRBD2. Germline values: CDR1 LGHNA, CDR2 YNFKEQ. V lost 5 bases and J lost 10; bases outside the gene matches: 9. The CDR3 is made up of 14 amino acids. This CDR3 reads CASSSSGDLPELFF. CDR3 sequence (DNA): TGTGCCAGCAGCAGTAGCGGGGACCTCCCGGAGCTGTTTTTT.

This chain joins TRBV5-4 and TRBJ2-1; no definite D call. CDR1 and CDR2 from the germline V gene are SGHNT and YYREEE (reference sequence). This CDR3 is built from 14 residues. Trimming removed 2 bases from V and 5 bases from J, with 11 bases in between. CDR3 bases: TGTGCCAGCAGCTTCCCGCGGAACGACAATGAGCAGTTCTTC. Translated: CASSFPRNDNEQFF.